Following are 29 T cell receptor beta chains from one sample sequenced in a study of shared clonotypes between healthy human individuals. Assay: immunoSEQ multiplex PCR; the TCRdb copy retains only in-frame clones and omits some. This table holds about 2 million clones, 85% to 95% found once. The sample consisted of naive CD4+ T cells sorted from blood. The subset denotes: CD45RA+ positively selected. The receptors come from a man aged 18 to 30 in good health.

This chain links TRBV5-1 with TRBJ2-5, with TRBD2 matching 10 bases. Germline CDR1 SGHRS, CDR2 YFSETQ. CDR3 length: 19 amino acids. V lost 4 bases to trimming and J lost 0 bases; unmatched junction nucleotides: 15. The CDR3 region has the DNA TGCGCCAGCAGCGCCTCGATACTAGCGGGGATAGGGGACCAAGAGACCCAGTACTTC. This gives the protein CASSASILAGIGDQETQYF.

The CDR3 is CASSSTSGIKETQYF. The DNA for the CDR3 is TGTGCCAGCAGCTCGACTAGCGGGATTAAAGAGACCCAGTACTTC. This chain links TRBV2 with TRBJ2-5; 11 nucleotides align to TRBD2. The CDR3 totals 15 residues. Germline V lookup: CDR1 SNHLY, CDR2 FYNNEI. Trimming cost V 6 bases and J 3 bases; bases outside gene matches: 6.

As DNA, the CDR3 is TGTGCCAGCAGCATTCCAGGGGGCGTCACTGAAGCTTTCTTT. It translates to CASSIPGGVTEAFF. V and J are TRBV7-4 and TRBJ1-1; 8 positions match TRBD1. The V and J ends lost 5 bases and 4 bases, in that order; junction bases with no gene match: 6. The germline CDR1 and CDR2 sequences are SGHVT and SQSDAQ. The CDR3 is 14 amino acids.

The chain carries TRBV7-2 and TRBJ2-7; no clear D. The germline V gene encodes CDR1 SGHTA and CDR2 FQGNSA. V was clipped by 5 bases and J by 6 bases, with 8 bases between them. This CDR3 has 11 amino acids. This CDR3 reads CASSVTSEQYF. The CDR3 nucleotides are TGTGCCAGCAGCGTTACCAGCGAGCAGTACTTC.

This rearrangement joins TRBV10-2 to TRBJ2-3, with 10 bases identical to TRBD1. This CDR3 is built from 16 residues. The germline V gene has CDR1 WSHSY and CDR2 SAAADI. The V segment lost 2 bases and the J segment 1 base; nucleotides outside the gene matches: 3. CDR3 bases: TGCGCCAGCAGTGAGGTCGGGACAGGGGGCACAGATACGCAGTATTTT. Its protein is CASSEVGTGGTDTQYF.

The chain links TRBV7-2 to TRBJ1-1; 9 nucleotides align to TRBD1. V was clipped by 4 bases and J by 4 bases; unmatched bases: 4. CDR1 is SGHTA, CDR2 FQGNSA, per germline. The CDR3 spans 14 residues. CDR3 in amino acids: CASSSWTGVTEAFF. CDR3 nucleotide sequence: TGTGCCAGCAGCTCATGGACAGGGGTCACTGAAGCTTTCTTT.

V usage is TRBV19 and J usage is TRBJ2-5; no clear D. The V gene lost 5 bases and the J gene lost 2 bases, with 9 bases spanning the gap. The CDR3 spans 13 residues. From germline, CDR1 is LNHDA and CDR2 SQIVND (reference sequence). The CDR3: CASSVIPQETQYF. The CDR3 nucleotides are TGTGCCAGTAGTGTTATACCACAAGAGACCCAGTACTTC.

V is TRBV6-5 and J is TRBJ1-5; D unresolved. Germline V CDR1 and CDR2: MNHEY, SVGAGI. V was clipped by 3 bases and J by 0 bases, with 9 bases between them. The CDR3 length is 15 residues. Here the CDR3 DNA reads TGTGCCAGCAGTTATTCGGGGTCTAGCAATCAGCCCCAGCATTTT. Residues: CASSYSGSSNQPQHF.

The gene calls are TRBV19 and TRBJ1-1; 8 nucleotides match TRBD1. The junction had 9 bases not matched to a gene; V was cut back by 7 bases and J by 8 bases. Germline CDR1 LNHDA, CDR2 SQIVND (reference sequence). The length of the CDR3 is 13 residues. CDR3 DNA: TGTGCCAGTAACCCTAGCGGGGACAGGGAAGCTTTCTTT. Encoded protein: CASNPSGDREAFF.

A single count supports this clone. Other DNA sequences in this specimen translate into the identical CDR3. The chain employs TRBV18 and TRBJ1-5; D possibly corresponds to TRBD1 (5 bases). The germline V gene encodes CDR1 KGHSH and CDR2 LQKENI. The CDR3 length is 15 residues. Trimming cost V 3 bases and J 0 bases, with 9 bases left between them. The DNA for the CDR3 is TGTGCCAGCTCACCCGACAGCCTTAGCAATCAGCCCCAGCATTTT. It is translated as CASSPDSLSNQPQHF.

Only one count was recorded for this clone. CDR3 sequence: CASSRSGPTDTQYF. As DNA, the CDR3 is TGTGCCAGCAGCCGCAGCGGTCCCACAGATACGCAGTATTTT. The genes are TRBV7-2 and TRBJ2-3, with a possible D match to TRBD2 (5 bases). CDR3 size: 14 residues. The V end was cut by 5 bases, the J end by 2 bases, with 11 bases between. Germline-derived CDR1 and CDR2 are SGHTA and FQGNSA.

The chain recombines TRBV28 with TRBJ2-4, with 10 bases aligning to TRBD2. V shed 5 bases and J 0 bases; nucleotides not matched to a gene: 4. The CDR3 loop spans 16 amino acids. Per germline, CDR1 MDHEN and CDR2 SYDVKM. The CDR3 is CASSTSGKQAKNIQYF. In DNA, the CDR3 is TGTGCCAGCAGTACTAGCGGGAAGCAAGCCAAAAACATTCAGTACTTC.

This chain uses TRBV5-1 with TRBJ1-2; no clear D. From germline, CDR1 is SGHRS and CDR2 YFSETQ. Trimming removed 4 bases at V and 2 bases at J, with 15 bases between. The CDR3 covers 15 residues. This CDR3 reads CASSPAGGVNYGYTF. The CDR3 DNA follows: TGCGCCAGCAGCCCGGCTGGCGGAGTGAACTATGGCTACACCTTC. The full variable domain, rest sourced from reference TRBV5-1 and TRBJ1-2, is KAGVTQTPRYLIKTRGQQVTLSCSPISGHRSVSWYQQTPGQGLQFLFEYFSETQRNKGNFPGRFSGRQFSNSRSEMNVSTLELGDSALYLCASSPAGGVNYGYTFGSGTRLTVV.

V gene TRBV30 combines with J gene TRBJ1-4; no firm D call. CDR3 length equals 15 residues. With 2 bases removed from V and 0 bases from J, the gap between germline ends came to 10 bases. CDR1 is GTSNPN, CDR2 SVGIG, per germline (reference sequence). The DNA of the CDR3 is TGTGCCTGGAGTTCGGCGCCGGCAACTAATGAAAAACTGTTTTTT. Translating it yields CAWSSAPATNEKLFF.

This sequence joins TRBV5-1 and TRBJ1-2, with D maybe TRBD1 (5 bases). Between the trimmed V and J ends, which lost 0 bases and 4 bases, there was a span of 13 bases. Germline lookup yields CDR1 SGHRS and CDR2 YFSETQ. The CDR3 sequence is 15 residues long. CDR3 bases: TGCGCCAGCAGCTTGGCCGCGGACATAGCCTATGGCTACACCTTC. This gives the protein CASSLAADIAYGYTF.

V and J are TRBV7-9 and TRBJ1-2; no clear D. Germline V lookup: CDR1 SEHNR, CDR2 FQNEAQ (reference sequence). Trimming removed 5 bases at V and 12 bases at J, with 19 bases between. The CDR3 has 13 amino acids. CDR3 sequence reads: CASSVEVGRLNTF. The DNA of the CDR3 is TGTGCCAGCAGCGTAGAAGTGGGCCGCCTCAACACCTTC.

Points on this clone: A junction boundary mismatches the germline segment, possibly from a read error. The chain carries TRBV14 and TRBJ2-7; D unresolved. Germline CDR1 is SGHDN and CDR2 is FVKESK. This CDR3 has 13 residues. The CDR3 DNA reads TGTGCCAGCAGCCAAATGAGTTTTTACGGGCAGTACTTC. Translating it yields CASSQMSFYGQYF.

This clone turned up a few times. This chain connects TRBV6-5 to TRBJ2-4; D is undetermined. Germline values: CDR1 MNHEY, CDR2 SVGAGI. Trimming cost V 9 bases and J 7 bases, with 7 bases left between them. This CDR3 has 10 residues. The CDR3 nucleotides read TGTGCCAGGGCCGGGAACATTCAGTACTTC. Protein: CARAGNIQYF.

The chain employs TRBV5-1 and TRBJ2-3; 16 positions match TRBD2. CDR3 size: 16 residues. The V gene end was trimmed by 3 bases and the J gene end by 7 bases; junction bases not matched to a gene: 5. The germline gives CDR1 SGHRS, CDR2 YFSETQ. The chain's CDR3 is CASSSGLAGGRNTQYF. The CDR3 nucleotides are TGCGCCAGCAGCTCGGGACTAGCGGGGGGGCGAAATACGCAGTATTTT.

V and J are TRBV7-9 and TRBJ2-7, with 7 bases aligning to TRBD2. This CDR3 has 17 amino acids. Germline V gene sequence: CDR1 SEHNR, CDR2 FQNEAQ (reference sequence). The ends lost 1 base at V and 2 bases at J; junction bases unmatched: 11. CDR3 coding DNA: TGTGCCAGCAGCTTAGATAGGGGAATCGCGGGAGCCTACGAGCAGTACTTC. Its translation is CASSLDRGIAGAYEQYF. Combining the CDR3 with reference TRBV7-9 and TRBJ2-7 gives the whole variable domain DTGVSQNPRHKITKRGQNVTFRCDPISEHNRLYWYRQTLGQGPEFLTYFQNEAQLEKSRLLSDRFSAERPKGSFSTLEIQRTEQGDSAMYLCASSLDRGIAGAYEQYFGPGTRLTVT.

The chain uses TRBV6-1 and TRBJ2-7, with D maybe TRBD1 (5 bases). Trimming removed 5 bases at V and 1 base at J, with 12 bases between. Germline V lookup: CDR1 MNHNS, CDR2 SASEGT. This CDR3 region has 14 residues. The CDR3 reads CASSQWGNSYEQYF. In DNA form, the CDR3 reads TGTGCCAGCAGTCAATGGGGCAATTCCTACGAGCAGTACTTC.

The chain has TRBV7-6 and TRBJ2-7, with TRBD1 identical over 7 bases. Germline V CDR1 and CDR2: SGHVS, FNYEAQ. The CDR3 runs 16 residues. Germline trimming cut 0 bases from V and 11 bases from J; bases unmatched to any gene: 16. As DNA, the CDR3 is TGTGCCAGCAGCTTAGCGTTAGGACAGGACATCAACTGGAAGTACTTC. Protein product: CASSLALGQDINWKYF.

V is TRBV2 and J is TRBJ2-5, with D maybe TRBD2 (6 bases). The CDR3 extends over 14 amino acids. V lost 5 bases to trimming and J lost 1 base, with 11 bases between them. Germline CDR1 is SNHLY and CDR2 is FYNNEI. As DNA, the CDR3 is TGTGCCAGCAGTCCCTGGACTATCCAAGAGACCCAGTACTTC. Its translation: CASSPWTIQETQYF.

The rearrangement links TRBV5-1 to TRBJ1-2, with TRBD1 identical over 10 bases. The germline V gene has CDR1 SGHRS and CDR2 YFSETQ. Trimming at V came to 4 bases and at J to 2 bases, leaving 5 bases not matched to a gene. CDR3 size: 15 residues. The CDR3 sequence: CASSQRQGANYGYTF. The CDR3 DNA reads TGCGCCAGCAGCCAACGACAGGGGGCGAACTATGGCTACACCTTC.

This chain joins TRBV2 and TRBJ2-7; 13 nucleotides align to TRBD2. Trimming removed 5 bases from V and 4 bases from J; junction bases left unmatched: 2. The CDR3 totals 14 residues. From germline, CDR1 is SNHLY and CDR2 FYNNEI. CDR3 sequence (DNA): TGTGCCAGCAGTACTAGCGGGGGGGCGTACGAGCAGTACTTC. Its translation is CASSTSGGAYEQYF.

In DNA form, the CDR3 reads TGTGCCATCAGCCCGGGACAGGGGACCAACACTGAAGCTTTCTTT. It translates to CAISPGQGTNTEAFF. The chain is built from TRBV10-3 and TRBJ1-1; 10 nucleotides align to TRBD1. The V segment lost 6 bases and the J segment 2 bases; nucleotides outside the gene matches: 6. CDR1 is ENHRY, CDR2 SYGVKD, per germline. The CDR3 has 15 residues.

The J gene is TRBJ1-5, the V gene TRBV4-2; no clear D. The CDR3 length is 15 residues. V gave up 5 bases and J gave up 3 bases, with 14 bases separating them. CDR1 LGHNA and CDR2 YNFKEQ come from the germline V gene. The CDR3 bases are TGTGCCAGCAGCTTGGCCGGACGGGCCAATCAGCCCCAGCATTTT. Amino acid sequence: CASSLAGRANQPQHF.

The chain uses TRBV7-9 and TRBJ2-3; 14 bases are shared with TRBD2. CDR1 is SEHNR, CDR2 FQNEAQ, per germline (reference sequence). V shed 1 base and J 7 bases; nucleotides not matched to a gene: 10. The CDR3 loop spans 18 amino acids. The CDR3 sequence: CASSLGLGTSGSQNTQYF. In DNA, the CDR3 is TGTGCCAGCAGCTTAGGACTCGGGACTAGCGGGAGCCAGAATACGCAGTATTTT.

This clone occurred once. Sequence at one end of the junction differs from germline and may be a read error. The chain recombines TRBV7-7 with TRBJ1-5; D not resolved. The CDR3 runs 15 residues. Germline CDR1 SSHAT, CDR2 FNYEAQ (reference sequence). The DNA for the CDR3 is TGTGCTAGCAGCTTAGACCCCAAGAGCAATCAGCCCCAGCATTTT. It is translated as CASSLDPKSNQPQHF.